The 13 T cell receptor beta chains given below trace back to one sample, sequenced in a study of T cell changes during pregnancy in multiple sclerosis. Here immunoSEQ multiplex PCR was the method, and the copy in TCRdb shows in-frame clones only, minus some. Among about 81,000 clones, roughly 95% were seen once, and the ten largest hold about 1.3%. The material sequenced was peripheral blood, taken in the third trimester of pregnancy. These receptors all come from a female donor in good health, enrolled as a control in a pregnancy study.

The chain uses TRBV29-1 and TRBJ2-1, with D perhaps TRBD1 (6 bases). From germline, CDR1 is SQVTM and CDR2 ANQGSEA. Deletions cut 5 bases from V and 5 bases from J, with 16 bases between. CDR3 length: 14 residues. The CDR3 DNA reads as TGCAGCGTTTTAGGTTACAGGGACGACAATGAGCAGTTCTTC. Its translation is CSVLGYRDDNEQFF.

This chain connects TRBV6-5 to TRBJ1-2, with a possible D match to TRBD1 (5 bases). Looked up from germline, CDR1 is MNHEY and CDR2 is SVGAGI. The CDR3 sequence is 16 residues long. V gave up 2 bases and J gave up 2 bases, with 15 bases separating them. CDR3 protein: CASSYGGGGANYGYTF. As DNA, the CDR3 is TGTGCCAGCAGTTACGGCGGGGGAGGGGCAAACTATGGCTACACCTTC.

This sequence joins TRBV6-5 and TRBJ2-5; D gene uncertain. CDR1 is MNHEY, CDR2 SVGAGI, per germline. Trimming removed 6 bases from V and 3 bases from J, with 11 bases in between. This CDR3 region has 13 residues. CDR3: CASSYTEKETQYF. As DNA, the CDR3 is TGTGCCAGCAGCTATACAGAGAAAGAGACCCAGTACTTC.

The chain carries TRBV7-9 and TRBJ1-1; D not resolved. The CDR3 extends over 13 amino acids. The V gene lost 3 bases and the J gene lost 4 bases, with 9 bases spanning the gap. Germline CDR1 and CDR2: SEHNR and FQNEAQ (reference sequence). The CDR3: CASSLDLGTEAFF. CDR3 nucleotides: TGTGCCAGCAGCTTGGACTTAGGCACTGAAGCTTTCTTT. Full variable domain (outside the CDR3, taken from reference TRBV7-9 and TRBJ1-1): DTGVSQNPRHKITKRGQNVTFRCDPISEHNRLYWYRQTLGQGPEFLTYFQNEAQLEKSRLLSDRFSAERPKGSFSTLEIQRTEQGDSAMYLCASSLDLGTEAFFGQGTRLTVV.

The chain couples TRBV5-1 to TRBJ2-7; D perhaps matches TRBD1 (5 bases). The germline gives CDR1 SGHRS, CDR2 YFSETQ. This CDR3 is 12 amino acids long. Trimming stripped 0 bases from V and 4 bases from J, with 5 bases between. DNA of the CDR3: TGCGCCAGCAGCTTGGAGGGGTACGAGCAGTACTTC. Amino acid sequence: CASSLEGYEQYF. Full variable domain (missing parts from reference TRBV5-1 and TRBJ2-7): KAGVTQTPRYLIKTRGQQVTLSCSPISGHRSVSWYQQTPGQGLQFLFEYFSETQRNKGNFPGRFSGRQFSNSRSEMNVSTLELGDSALYLCASSLEGYEQYFGPGTRLTVT.

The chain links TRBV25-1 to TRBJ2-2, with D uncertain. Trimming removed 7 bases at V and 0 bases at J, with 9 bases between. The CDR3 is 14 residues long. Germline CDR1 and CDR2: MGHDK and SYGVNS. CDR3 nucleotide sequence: TGTGCCAGCACTGACCGTGCGAACACCGGGGAGCTGTTTTTT. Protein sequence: CASTDRANTGELFF.

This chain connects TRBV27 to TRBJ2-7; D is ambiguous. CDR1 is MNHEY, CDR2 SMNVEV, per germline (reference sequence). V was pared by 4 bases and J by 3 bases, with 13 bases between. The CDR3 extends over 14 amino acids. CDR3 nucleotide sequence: TGTGCCAGCAGTTCCCGCGAGCCAGGCTACGAGCAGTACTTC. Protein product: CASSSREPGYEQYF.

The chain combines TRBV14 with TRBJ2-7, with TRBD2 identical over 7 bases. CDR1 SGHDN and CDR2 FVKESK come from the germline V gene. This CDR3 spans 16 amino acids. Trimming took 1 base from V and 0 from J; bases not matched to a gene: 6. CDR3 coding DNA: TGTGCCAGCAGCCAAGCGGGAGGCCAAAGCTCCTACGAGCAGTACTTC. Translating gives CASSQAGGQSSYEQYF.

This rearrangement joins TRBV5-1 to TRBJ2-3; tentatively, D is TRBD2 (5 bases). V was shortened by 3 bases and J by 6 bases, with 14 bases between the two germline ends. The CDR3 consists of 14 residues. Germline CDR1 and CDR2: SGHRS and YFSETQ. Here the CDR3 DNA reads TGCGCCAGCAGCTCCCCGAGGGCCGAGGATACGCAGTATTTT. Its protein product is CASSSPRAEDTQYF.

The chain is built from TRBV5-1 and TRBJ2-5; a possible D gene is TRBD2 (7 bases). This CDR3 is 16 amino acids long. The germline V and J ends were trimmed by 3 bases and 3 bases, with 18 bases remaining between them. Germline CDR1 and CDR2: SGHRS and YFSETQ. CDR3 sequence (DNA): TGCGCCAGCAGCTATAGGGGAGGGGGAGTGGAAGAGACCCAGTACTTC. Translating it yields CASSYRGGGVEETQYF.

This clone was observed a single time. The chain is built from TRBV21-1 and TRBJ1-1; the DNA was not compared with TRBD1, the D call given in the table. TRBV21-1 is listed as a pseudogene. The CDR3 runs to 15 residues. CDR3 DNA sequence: TGTGCCAACGCCAACCTGGGACAGGAATTTCCTGAAGCTTTCTTT. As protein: CANANLGQEFPEAFF.

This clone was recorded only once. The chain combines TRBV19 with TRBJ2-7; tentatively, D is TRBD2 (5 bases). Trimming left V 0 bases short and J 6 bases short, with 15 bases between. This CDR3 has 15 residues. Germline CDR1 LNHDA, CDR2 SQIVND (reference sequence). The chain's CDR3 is CASSIDLNPRGEQYF. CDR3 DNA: TGTGCCAGTAGTATAGATCTGAACCCTCGGGGCGAGCAGTACTTC.

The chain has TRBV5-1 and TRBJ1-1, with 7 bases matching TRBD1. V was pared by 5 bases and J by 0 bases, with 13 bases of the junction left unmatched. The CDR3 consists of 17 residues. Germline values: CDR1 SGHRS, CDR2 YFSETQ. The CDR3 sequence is CASRSGTVGTLNTEAFF. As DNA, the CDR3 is TGCGCCAGCAGAAGTGGGACAGTCGGAACTTTGAACACTGAAGCTTTCTTT.